Presented here are 18 T cell receptor beta chains from one specimen sequenced in a study of regulatory T cells in long-lasting Graves disease. The time point: persistent/refractory GD, antithyroid drugs over 5 years with positive TRAb. The TCR library was made from RNA extracted from PBMCs. Construction of TCR beta libraries relied on iRepertoire HTBI primers and on Arm-PCR targeting CDR3 regions. TCRdb processed the multiplex PCR reads anew with MiXCR; each CDR3 protein has one entry. The table has about 420,000 distinct CDR3 sequences, roughly a quarter seen once. Sequencing was performed on peripheral blood mononuclear cells (PBMCs), taken when the disease was refractory, from a patient treated with antithyroid drugs. The receptors derive from a female donor with Graves disease.

This clonotype was detected many times. The chain links TRBV11-2 to TRBJ2-5; tentative D call: TRBD2 (6 bases). The CDR3 runs to 15 residues. Trimming removed 5 bases at V and 4 bases at J, with 17 bases between. Germline-derived CDR1 and CDR2 are SGHAT and FQNNGV. CDR3 loop: CASSPWDLPTETQYF. The CDR3 coding sequence is TGTGCCAGCAGCCCTTGGGACTTGCCTACAGAGACCCAGTACTTC.

This clonotype came up many times. V and J are TRBV12-3 or TRBV12-4 and TRBJ1-4, with 9 bases aligning to TRBD1. V gave up 2 bases and J gave up 7 bases; unmatched junction bases: 5. This CDR3 is built from 15 residues. CDR3 nucleotides: TGTGCCAGCAGTTTAAGGACAGGGGACGCTGAAAAACTGTTTTTT. Translation: CASSLRTGDAEKLFF.

This chain connects TRBV11-2 to TRBJ2-1; D unresolved. The CDR3 has 15 amino acids. The ends were cut back, 5 bases at V and 2 bases at J, with 13 bases in the middle. The germline V gene encodes CDR1 SGHAT and CDR2 FQNNGV. DNA of the CDR3: TGTGCCAGCAGCCCGCTGGCACTTACCTACAATGAGCAGTTCTTC. It translates to CASSPLALTYNEQFF. Looking up the rest from reference TRBV11-2 and TRBJ2-1 gives the full variable domain: EAGVAQSPRYKIIEKRQSVAFWCNPISGHATLYWYQQILGQGPKLLIQFQNNGVVDDSQLPKDRFSAERLKGVDSTLKIQPAKLEDSAVYLCASSPLALTYNEQFFGPGTRLTVL.

This chain uses TRBV27 with TRBJ2-5, with D maybe TRBD1 (6 bases). V gave up 8 bases and J gave up 3 bases, with 10 bases separating them. Germline V gives CDR1 MNHEY, CDR2 SMNVEV (reference sequence). CDR3 size: 12 residues. CDR3 sequence: CASGYREETQYF. DNA of the CDR3: TGTGCCAGCGGATACAGGGAAGAGACCCAGTACTTC.

This rearrangement joins TRBV13 to TRBJ2-2; D is possibly TRBD2 (6 bases). Trimming took off 4 bases at V and 5 bases at J, with 17 bases between the two ends. There are 16 residues in the CDR3. Germline V gene data show CDR1 as PRHDT and CDR2 as FYEKMQ (reference sequence). The CDR3 protein is CASSWASVTGTGELFF. The CDR3 DNA is TGTGCCAGCAGCTGGGCTAGCGTCACGGGGACCGGGGAGCTGTTTTTT. The whole variable domain, remainder taken from reference TRBV13 and TRBJ2-2, is AAGVIQSPRHLIKEKRETATLKCYPIPRHDTVYWYQQGPGQDPQFLISFYEKMQSDKGSIPDRFSAQQFSDYHSELNMSSLELGDSALYFCASSWASVTGTGELFFGEGSRLTVL.

Many counts were recorded for this clonotype. The chain employs TRBV30 and TRBJ1-2; D might be TRBD1 (5 bases). Trimming shortened V by 3 bases and J by 7 bases, and 9 bases separated the two germline ends. The CDR3 runs 11 residues. Germline V gene data show CDR1 as GTSNPN and CDR2 as SVGIG (reference sequence). CDR3 residues: CAWRERGGYTF. The CDR3, as DNA: TGTGCCTGGAGAGAAAGGGGTGGCTACACCTTC.

The table lists this clonotype with many counts. CDR3 in amino acids: CASSPRQGDVSGANVLTF. The CDR3 nucleotides read TGTGCCAGCAGCCCCCGACAGGGGGACGTCTCTGGGGCCAACGTCCTGACTTTC. The genes are TRBV6-1 and TRBJ2-6, with 9 bases fitting TRBD1. The CDR3 spans 18 residues. The J segment lost 0 bases and the V segment lost 6 bases, leaving 9 bases of the junction unmatched. Looked up from germline, CDR1 is MNHNS and CDR2 is SASEGT.

V and J are TRBV13 and TRBJ2-7, with 7 bases fitting TRBD1. This CDR3 region has 14 residues. Germline loops: CDR1 PRHDT, CDR2 FYEKMQ (reference sequence). Unmatched junction bases numbered 3, after V lost 2 bases and J lost 2 bases. As DNA, the CDR3 is TGTGCCAGCAGCTTATGGGACAGTGCCTACGAGCAGTACTTC. It yields the protein CASSLWDSAYEQYF. Filled out from reference TRBV13 and TRBJ2-7, the complete variable domain reads AAGVIQSPRHLIKEKRETATLKCYPIPRHDTVYWYQQGPGQDPQFLISFYEKMQSDKGSIPDRFSAQQFSDYHSELNMSSLELGDSALYFCASSLWDSAYEQYFGPGTRLTVT.

The chain recombines TRBV2 with TRBJ1-2, with D possibly matching TRBD1 (5 bases). The CDR3 length is 13 residues. Germline V CDR1 and CDR2: SNHLY, FYNNEI. Trimming left V 7 bases short and J 8 bases short, with 17 bases between. As DNA, the CDR3 is TGTGCCAGCACCAAGATTACAGGATCGGGCTACACCTTC. Amino acid sequence: CASTKITGSGYTF.

V gene TRBV11-2 combines with J gene TRBJ2-1, with TRBD2 identical over 7 bases. V lost 4 bases and J lost 4; bases outside the gene matches: 10. The CDR3 length is 16 residues. Germline-derived CDR1 and CDR2 are SGHAT and FQNNGV. In DNA, the CDR3 is TGTGCCAGCAGCTCCCTAGCGGAGGAATTGTACAATGAGCAGTTCTTC. Amino acid sequence: CASSSLAEELYNEQFF.

This clonotype turned up a few times. The chain uses TRBV6-1 and TRBJ2-7; D remains unclear. This CDR3 is built from 12 residues. Germline V gene data show CDR1 as MNHNS and CDR2 as SASEGT. Trimming took 6 bases from V and 4 from J, leaving 10 bases between them. CDR3 sequence: CASSLEFYEQYF. The CDR3 DNA reads TGTGCCAGCAGCTTGGAGTTTTACGAGCAGTACTTC.

A few counts support this clonotype. The chain links TRBV19 to TRBJ1-5, with a possible D match to TRBD1 (5 bases). The germline V and J ends were trimmed by 3 bases and 2 bases, with 8 bases remaining between them. Germline-derived CDR1 and CDR2 are LNHDA and SQIVND (reference sequence). The CDR3 totals 14 residues. The DNA of the CDR3 is TGTGCCAGTAGTATTCGCAGGGGCAATCAGCCCCAGCATTTT. The encoded protein is CASSIRRGNQPQHF.

This clonotype was observed a few times. The gene calls are TRBV15 and TRBJ1-4; D is possibly TRBD1 (5 bases). The CDR3 length is 16 residues. V gave up 3 bases and J gave up 3 bases, with 14 bases separating them. The V gene's germline CDR1 is LNHNV and CDR2 YYDKDF (reference sequence). This CDR3 reads CATSSVGGVPNEKLFF. The CDR3 DNA is TGTGCCACCAGCAGTGTTGGGGGGGTACCTAATGAAAAACTGTTTTTT.

In its sample, this clonotype was seen a few times. The V call is TRBV20-1, the J call TRBJ2-1, with D unclear. Germline CDR1 is DFQATT and CDR2 is SNEGSKA (reference sequence). This CDR3 is built from 16 residues. The ends were cut back, 0 bases at V and 2 bases at J, with 14 bases in the middle. CDR3: CSARDVKFGTYNEQFF. The CDR3 region has the DNA TGCAGTGCTAGAGATGTCAAATTTGGGACCTACAATGAGCAGTTCTTC.

With respect to this clonotype: This may arise from a read error, as a much more abundant clone is one base away. The genes are TRBV28 and TRBJ2-7, with TRBD1 matching 10 bases. CDR1 is MDHEN and CDR2 is SYDVKM in the germline V gene. The CDR3 contains 15 residues. V lost 9 bases, J lost 9 bases, and 17 bases stayed unmatched. Here the CDR3 DNA reads TGTGCCAGTCAACAACCCCGGGACAGGGGCTTCTGGCAGTACTTC. Translating it yields CASQQPRDRGFWQYF.

The chain uses TRBV9 and TRBJ2-5, with D unclear. Germline V lookup: CDR1 SGDLS, CDR2 YYNGEE. The CDR3 covers 15 residues. Trimming shortened V by 5 bases and J by 5 bases, and 19 bases separated the two germline ends. The CDR3 loop reads CASSFRTIPRETQYF. The CDR3 bases are TGTGCCAGCAGTTTTAGGACGATACCGCGGGAGACCCAGTACTTC.

This clonotype was seen at least ten times. The chain has TRBV12-3 or TRBV12-4 and TRBJ2-5; 8 bases are shared with TRBD1. The J segment lost 5 bases and the V segment lost 7 bases, leaving 9 bases of the junction unmatched. The CDR3 is 14 residues long. CDR3 in amino acids: CASKGQGAWETQYF. The CDR3 DNA reads TGTGCCAGCAAAGGACAGGGAGCTTGGGAGACCCAGTACTTC.

This clonotype was observed a few times. This rearrangement joins TRBV6-1 to TRBJ2-2; D gene ambiguous. The CDR3 is 15 residues long. Trimming left V 8 bases short and J 1 base short, with 14 bases between. Germline V gene data show CDR1 as MNHNS and CDR2 as SASEGT. The CDR3 DNA reads TGTGCCAGCGGGGTAAAAGTGGGGAACACCGGGGAGCTGTTTTTT. It codes for CASGVKVGNTGELFF.